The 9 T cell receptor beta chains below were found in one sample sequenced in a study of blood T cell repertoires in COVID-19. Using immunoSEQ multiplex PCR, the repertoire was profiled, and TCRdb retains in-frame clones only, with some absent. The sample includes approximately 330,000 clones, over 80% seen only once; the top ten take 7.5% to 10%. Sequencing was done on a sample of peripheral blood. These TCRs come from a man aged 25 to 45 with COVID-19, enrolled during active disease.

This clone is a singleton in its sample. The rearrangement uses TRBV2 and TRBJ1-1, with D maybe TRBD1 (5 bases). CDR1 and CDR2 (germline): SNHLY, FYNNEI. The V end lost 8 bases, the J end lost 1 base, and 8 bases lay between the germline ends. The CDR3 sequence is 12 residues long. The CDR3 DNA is TGTGCCAGCGGGGGGGGGAACACTGAAGCTTTCTTT. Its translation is CASGGGNTEAFF.

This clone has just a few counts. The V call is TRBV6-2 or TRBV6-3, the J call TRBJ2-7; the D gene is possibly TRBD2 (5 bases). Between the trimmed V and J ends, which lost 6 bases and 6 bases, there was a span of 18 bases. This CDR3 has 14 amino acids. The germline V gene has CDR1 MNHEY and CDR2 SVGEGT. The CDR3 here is CASSRTLQRPEQYF. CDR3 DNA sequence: TGTGCCAGCAGCCGGACTCTCCAAAGGCCCGAGCAGTACTTC.

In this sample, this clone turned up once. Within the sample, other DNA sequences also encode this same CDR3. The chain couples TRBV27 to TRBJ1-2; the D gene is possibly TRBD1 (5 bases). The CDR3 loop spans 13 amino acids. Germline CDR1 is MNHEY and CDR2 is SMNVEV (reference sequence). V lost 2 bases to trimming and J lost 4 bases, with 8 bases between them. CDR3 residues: CASSLNGGYGYTF. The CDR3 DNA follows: TGTGCCAGCAGTTTAAACGGGGGCTATGGCTACACCTTC.

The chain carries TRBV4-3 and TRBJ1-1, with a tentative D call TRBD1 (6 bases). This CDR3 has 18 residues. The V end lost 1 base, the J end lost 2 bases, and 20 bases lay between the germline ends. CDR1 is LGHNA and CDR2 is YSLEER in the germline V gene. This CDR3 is CASSQGGWGGEGNTEAFF. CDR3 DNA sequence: TGCGCCAGCAGCCAAGGGGGTTGGGGGGGCGAAGGTAACACTGAAGCTTTCTTT.

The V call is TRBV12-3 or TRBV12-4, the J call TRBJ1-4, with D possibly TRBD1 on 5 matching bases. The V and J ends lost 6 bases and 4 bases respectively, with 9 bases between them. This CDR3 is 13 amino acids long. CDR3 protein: CASSAGFNEKLFF. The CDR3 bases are TGTGCCAGCAGCGCAGGGTTTAATGAAAAACTGTTTTTT.

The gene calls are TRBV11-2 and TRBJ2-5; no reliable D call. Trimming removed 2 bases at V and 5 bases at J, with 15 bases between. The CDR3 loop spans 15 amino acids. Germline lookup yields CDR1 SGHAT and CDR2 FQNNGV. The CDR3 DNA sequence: TGTGCCAGCAGCTTAATCCTTTCAGTCTCGGAGACCCAGTACTTC. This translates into CASSLILSVSETQYF.

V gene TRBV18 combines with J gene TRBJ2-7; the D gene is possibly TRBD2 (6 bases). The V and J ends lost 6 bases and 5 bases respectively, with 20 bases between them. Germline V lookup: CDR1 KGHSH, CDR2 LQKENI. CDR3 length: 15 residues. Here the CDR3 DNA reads TGTGCCAGCTCCGGTCCGAGCGGGTTTATGGACGAGCAGTACTTC. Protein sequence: CASSGPSGFMDEQYF.

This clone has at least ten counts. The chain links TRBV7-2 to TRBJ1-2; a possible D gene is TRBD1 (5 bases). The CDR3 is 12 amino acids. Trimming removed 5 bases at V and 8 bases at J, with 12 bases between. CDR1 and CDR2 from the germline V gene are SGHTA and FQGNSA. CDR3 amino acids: CASSPDSLGYTF. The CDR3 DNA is TGTGCCAGCAGCCCAGACAGCCTGGGCTACACCTTC. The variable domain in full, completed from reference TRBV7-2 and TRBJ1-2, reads GAGVSQSPSNKVTEKGKDVELRCDPISGHTALYWYRQSLGQGLEFLIYFQGNSAPDKSGLPSDRFSAERTGGSVSTLTIQRTQQEDSAVYLCASSPDSLGYTFGSGTRLTVV.

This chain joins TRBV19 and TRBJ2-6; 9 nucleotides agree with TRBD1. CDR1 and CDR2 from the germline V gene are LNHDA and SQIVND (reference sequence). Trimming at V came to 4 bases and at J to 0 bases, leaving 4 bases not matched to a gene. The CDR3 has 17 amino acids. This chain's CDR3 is CASSTPGQGSGANVLTF. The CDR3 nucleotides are TGTGCCAGTAGTACGCCGGGACAGGGCTCTGGGGCCAACGTCCTGACTTTC.